Below, one T cell receptor (beta chain) is given with its context. Its antigen is currently unknown. Every immunoSEQ plate was one replicate of a subset's evenly spread DNA. Sequenced by immunoSEQ multiplex PCR; TCRdb stores in-frame clones only, minus some. The table shows about 2.4 million clones, with 93% occurring only once. CD45RA+ naive and CD45RA-negative memory subsets were separated from CD4+ cells. The sample originates from a study of shared clonotypes between healthy human individuals. Study-wide context: CD4 naive cells filled three plates per donor, CD4 memory three, CD8 naive two and CD8 memory one. Findings and limits, study-wide: Sampling included only blood; tissue repertoires likely differ.

This CDR3 has 14 residues. V shed 4 bases and J shed 3 bases, with 14 bases lying between them. The V gene's germline CDR1 is SGHRS and CDR2 YFSETQ. This TCR derives from a man between 18 and 35 years old in good health. Some clones in this sample may be carry-over from other donors' samples. Material: naive CD4+ T cells from PBMCs. Subset indicated: CD45RA+ positively selected. The chain is built from TRBV5-1 and TRBJ2-7; D is perhaps TRBD1 (6 bases). CDR3 sequence: CASSHRDTGYEQYF. CDR3 nucleotides: TGCGCCAGCAGCCACCGGGACACGGGCTACGAGCAGTACTTC.